This TCR beta chain was obtained from a study of T cell responses to AZD1222 COVID-19 vaccine (dated by TCRdb to the early 2020s). Turning to the overall study: AZD1222 recipients with second doses at about 4 weeks or about 12 weeks were pooled, because spike-specific TCR depth and breadth did not differ between schedules. TCR sequencing was performed for 230 to 250 trial participants, of whom around 200 were given two doses of AZD1222 and approximately 25 were given two doses of MenACWY control vaccine. Trial participants were enrolled by age into 18-55, 56-69 and 70-plus year subgroups, with around 150, 28 and 57 TCR-sequenced participants respectively. What the study reported, not specific to this receptor: After two AZD1222 doses, both the breadth and the depth of spike-specific TCRs were significantly higher than at day 0 and than in MenACWY recipients. In the small 56-69-year group, the increase in depth fell short of significance, most likely because of low power. Conclusions about previously exposed vaccinees are limited because only five to seven AZD1222 recipients were SARS-CoV-2 seropositive at baseline. The whole spike protein was spanned by vaccine-associated CD4 TCRs, and dominant responses were seen in regions 160-218 and 743-854. Because no samples from the day 14 peak response were available, repertoires could be characterized only after the peak T cell response. Most participants were white British and females outnumbered males, and the authors suggested that clonal diversity may have been underestimated. Nearly half of unique spike-specific TCRs reportedly recognized epitopes outside regions mutated in the B.1.351 and B.1.1.7 variants.

The CDR3 regions of human TCRbeta chains were analyzed by immunosequencing. For the original study's pipeline: TCRs in the repertoires were compared against a reference library of SARS-CoV-2-specific TCRs that had been generated with the MIRA antigen-specificity platform. Breadth meant the fraction of unique TCRs that were SARS-CoV-2-associated, whereas depth meant the fraction of total T cells that were SARS-CoV-2-associated. Using the MIRA data, each spike-specific TCR was mapped to the spike region that the TCR reacts to and placed in a CD4 or CD8 class. Log10-transformed breadth and depth values were compared by one-way ANOVA with Sidak's multiple comparisons tests. In its TCRdb copy, this immuneACCESS table keeps in-frame sequences only and misses some clones. Where compared with another copy, unresolved V genes explain less than half of these, and the others have no known cause. V, J and clone size are those of that table, while D and trimming were read from the DNA. The sample records roughly 120,000 clones, over 85% of which are singletons. The ten largest clones add up to about 4.1% of the sample.

This clone has just one count. This clone's antigen is unknown. No much larger clonotype is one base removed from it; base qualities were not supplied. The label giving this sample's time point can be read as: baseline before first vaccination. Vaccinee samples were obtained from the UK trials COV001 and COV002, which included a single-blind randomized controlled phase 2/3 trial of AZD1222 (ChAdOx1 nCoV-19) in healthy adults. Trial participant PBMC samples were collected at day 0 and day 28 after the second dose for TCRbeta chain sequencing. Sequences MDHEN (CDR1) and SYDVKM (CDR2) are obtained from the germline V gene. Inclusive of the bounding cysteine and phenylalanine, the CDR3 is 19 residues long. Only the CDR3 part of the read is kept: 57 bases, read in frame from the first base. V gives up 2 bases and J gives up 7 bases, and the segment between their germline ends measures 24 bases.

The sample here was peripheral blood, taken on day 0 of AZD1222 vaccination. The sequence is built from TRBV28 and TRBJ1-6; TRBD1 is perhaps the D gene, given 5 matching bases. The sequence came from an adult in good health. The CDR3 protein: CASSLLIPRALEGNSPLHF. The DNA reads TGTGCCAGCAGTTTACTAATACCTCGGGCTCTTGAGGGGAATTCACCCCTCCACTTT.